The rows below give T cell receptor beta chains drawn from one sample of a study of Graves' ophthalmopathy and Graves' hyperthyroidism. Via MiXCR, TCRdb re-called the multiplex PCR reads, giving one row per CDR3 protein. Of about 340,000 distinct CDR3 sequences in the sample, under 20% were seen once. Sequenced: peripheral blood. These receptors came from an adult man with Graves' ophthalmopathy. Each CDR3 is given with its conserved first and last residue. A D gene is named only where the DNA matches it firmly. Size values are once, few and many counts, or a class for expanded clones, and some rows have none.

V gene	J gene	D gene	clone size	CDR3 protein	CDR3 DNA
TRBV12-3/TRBV12-4	TRBJ1-1	TRBD1	once	CATRGGLMNTEAFF	TGTGCCACAAGAGGGGGCCTCATGAACACTGAAGCTTTCTTT
TRBV5-1	TRBJ2-7	TRBD2	many	CASSLTGGDEQYF	TGCGCCAGCAGCTTAACGGGAGGGGACGAGCAGTACTTC
TRBV19	TRBJ2-2	-	-	CASKTVPPNTGELFF	TGTGCCAGTAAGACAGTTCCCCCGAACACCGGGGAGCTGTTTTTT
TRBV6-5	TRBJ2-7	-	many	CASSYAGRQSLYEQYF	TGTGCCAGCAGTTACGCTGGGAGACAGTCCCTCTACGAGCAGTACTTC
TRBV7-2	TRBJ1-2	-	many	CASSLDSPGYTF	TGTGCCAGCAGCTTAGACAGTCCTGGCTACACCTTC
TRBV9	TRBJ2-2	TRBD2	-	CASSVEASGDTGELFF	TGTGCCAGCAGCGTAGAGGCTAGCGGGGACACCGGGGAGCTGTTTTTT
TRBV18	TRBJ1-5	-	few	CASSPRAGLSNQPQHF	TGTGCCAGCTCACCAAGGGCCGGGTTAAGCAATCAGCCCCAGCATTTT
TRBV11-1	TRBJ2-5	TRBD1	many	CASSRRDRGRQETQYF	TGTGCCAGCAGCCGCAGGGACAGGGGGCGGCAAGAGACCCAGTACTTC
TRBV6-2/TRBV6-3	TRBJ2-5	-	-	CASSSGVTQYF	TGTGCCAGCAGTTCCGGGGTGACCCAGTACTTC
TRBV11-3	TRBJ2-2	-	-	CASRPHVVGELFF	TGTGCCAGCAGGCCGCATGTGGTCGGGGAGCTGTTTTTT
TRBV27	TRBJ1-1	-	many	CASSQLQGLEAFF	TGTGCCAGCAGCCAACTTCAGGGACTTGAAGCTTTCTTT
TRBV2	TRBJ2-4	-	many	CASSEYAGIAKNIQYF	TGTGCCAGCAGTGAATACGCAGGGATAGCCAAAAACATTCAGTACTTC
TRBV18	TRBJ1-2	-	few	CASSPLPNSGYGYTF	TGTGCCAGCTCACCCCTTCCCAATTCTGGGTATGGCTACACCTTC
TRBV4-1	TRBJ1-2	-	many	CASRPTLSGGYTF	TGCGCCAGCAGACCCACATTATCTGGGGGCTACACCTTC
TRBV6-5	TRBJ1-6	-	many	CASSYSTPQAWRGGSPLHF	TGTGCCAGCAGTTACTCCACCCCGCAGGCCTGGCGGGGGGGGTCACCCCTCCACTTT
TRBV6-1	TRBJ1-5	-	many	CASSPLSPDQPQHF	TGTGCCAGCAGCCCCTTGTCGCCCGATCAGCCCCAGCATTTT
TRBV6-1	TRBJ1-2	TRBD1	many	CASTSPRQGPQGYTF	TGTGCCAGCACCTCTCCACGACAGGGTCCGCAGGGCTACACCTTC
TRBV6-2/TRBV6-3	TRBJ1-5	-	many	CASSYAGTNQPQHF	TGTGCCAGCAGTTACGCAGGGACTAATCAGCCCCAGCATTTT
TRBV2	TRBJ2-7	-	many	CASRVTAGYEQYF	TGTGCCAGCAGAGTGACAGCCGGCTACGAGCAGTACTTC
TRBV6-2/TRBV6-3	TRBJ2-7	-	many	CASSYLQGGYEQYF	TGTGCCAGCAGTTACCTACAGGGAGGGTACGAGCAGTACTTC
TRBV2	TRBJ1-2	TRBD1	many	CASSEATGRNYGYTF	TGTGCCAGCAGTGAAGCGACAGGGAGAAACTATGGCTACACCTTC
TRBV10-3	TRBJ2-2	-	many	CAIDPGQTGELFF	TGTGCCATCGATCCAGGCCAGACCGGGGAGCTGTTTTTT
TRBV7-2	TRBJ1-1	-	few	CASSLAGSLGTEAFF	TGTGCCAGCAGCTTAGCAGGAAGCTTGGGCACTGAAGCTTTCTTT
TRBV2	TRBJ2-7	TRBD1	many	CASSEMVGGYYEQYF	TGTGCCAGCAGTGAAATGGTAGGGGGCTACTACGAGCAGTACTTC
TRBV7-3	TRBJ1-5	-	many	CASSLTERAGPSNQPQHF	TGTGCCAGCAGCTTAACGGAAAGGGCAGGGCCTAGCAATCAGCCCCAGCATTTT
TRBV6-1	TRBJ2-7	TRBD1	many	CASSGDRDTHEQYF	TGTGCCAGCAGTGGAGACAGGGACACCCACGAGCAGTACTTC
TRBV2	TRBJ2-7	-	many	CASRMQGALYEQYF	TGTGCCAGCAGAATGCAGGGTGCCCTCTACGAGCAGTACTTC
TRBV11-2	TRBJ2-6	TRBD1	many	CASSLGYRGRFSGANVLTF	TGTGCCAGCAGCTTAGGGTACAGGGGGCGATTTTCTGGGGCCAACGTCCTGACTTTC
TRBV19	TRBJ2-7	-	many	CASSIAPGAYEQYF	TGTGCCAGTAGTATAGCCCCCGGGGCGTACGAGCAGTACTTC
TRBV7-9	TRBJ1-2	TRBD1	-	CASTLDRGGNGYTF	TGTGCCAGCACCCTGGACAGGGGCGGTAATGGCTACACCTTC
TRBV19	TRBJ1-1	-	many	CASSMNQGGQTEAFF	TGTGCCAGTAGTATGAATCAAGGGGGGCAAACTGAAGCTTTCTTT
TRBV7-2	TRBJ2-5	TRBD2	many	CASSLGLAAATQYF	TGTGCCAGCAGCTTAGGACTAGCGGCGGCGACCCAGTACTTC
TRBV12-3/TRBV12-4	TRBJ1-1	TRBD1	many	CASTPTGRMNTEAFF	TGTGCCAGCACTCCGACAGGGAGAATGAACACTGAAGCTTTCTTT
TRBV20-1	TRBJ2-7	TRBD1	many	CSATGGEYEQYF	TGCAGTGCTACAGGGGGAGAATACGAGCAGTACTTC
TRBV12-3/TRBV12-4	TRBJ2-6	-	many	CASSFRSGANVLTF	TGTGCCAGCAGTTTCAGGTCTGGGGCCAACGTCCTGACTTTC
TRBV5-1	TRBJ2-7	-	many	CASSLRGGLVNYEQYF	TGCGCCAGCAGCTTGAGGGGGGGGCTGGTGAACTACGAGCAGTACTTC
TRBV27	TRBJ1-5	TRBD1	many	CASRLPDRDVYSNQPQHF	TGTGCCAGCAGGCTCCCGGACAGGGACGTCTATAGCAATCAGCCCCAGCATTTT
TRBV29-1	TRBJ1-1	-	many	CSVERQIVNTEAFF	TGCAGCGTTGAAAGACAGATAGTGAACACTGAAGCTTTCTTT
TRBV2	TRBJ2-2	-	many	CASSYGRERTGELFF	TGTGCCAGCAGTTACGGACGGGAAAGGACCGGGGAGCTGTTTTTT
TRBV6-1	TRBJ2-5	-	many	CASSVQGGETQYF	TGTGCCAGCAGTGTGCAGGGTGGAGAGACCCAGTACTTC
TRBV12-3/TRBV12-4	TRBJ1-2	TRBD1	many	CASREPDRDGNYGYTF	TGTGCCAGCAGGGAACCGGACAGGGACGGCAACTATGGCTACACCTTC
TRBV6-5	TRBJ1-5	-	many	CASSYGPINQPQHF	TGTGCCAGCAGTTACGGGCCGATAAATCAGCCCCAGCATTTT
TRBV11-1	TRBJ1-5	TRBD1	many	CARTGTGKVCSNQPQHF	TGTGCCAGAACCGGGACAGGGAAGGTTTGCAGCAATCAGCCCCAGCATTTT
TRBV3-1	TRBJ1-2	TRBD1	many	CASSPTIQGTNGYTF	TGTGCCAGCAGCCCTACCATACAGGGGACGAATGGCTACACCTTC
TRBV7-2	TRBJ1-2	-	many	CASSLWGGNYGYTF	TGTGCCAGCAGCTTATGGGGCGGCAACTATGGCTACACCTTC
TRBV13	TRBJ2-7	-	many	CASSLAGAKYEQYF	TGTGCCAGCAGCTTAGCGGGAGCTAAGTACGAGCAGTACTTC
TRBV12-3/TRBV12-4	TRBJ1-5	TRBD1	many	CASSLGGQVYSNQPQHF	TGTGCCAGCAGTTTAGGCGGACAGGTATATAGCAATCAGCCCCAGCATTTT
TRBV27	TRBJ2-5	TRBD2	many	CASSSPGSGGAETQYF	TGTGCCAGCAGTTCCCCCGGTAGCGGGGGAGCAGAGACCCAGTACTTC
TRBV7-2	TRBJ1-5	TRBD1	once	CASSFQTGAGQPQHF	TGTGCCAGCAGCTTTCAAACAGGGGCAGGGCAGCCCCAGCATTTT
TRBV20-1	TRBJ2-5	TRBD2	many	CSASLRAGGNQETQYF	TGCAGTGCTAGCCTCCGAGCGGGAGGGAACCAAGAGACCCAGTACTTC
TRBV18	TRBJ2-7	-	few	CASSPVTPAAGNEQYF	TGTGCCAGCTCACCAGTTACCCCCGCGGCAGGCAACGAGCAGTACTTC
TRBV5-1	TRBJ2-7	-	-	CASSLGLIYEQYF	TGCGCCAGCAGCTTGGGACTGATCTACGAGCAGTACTTC
TRBV20-1	TRBJ2-5	-	many	CSARDAGVETQYF	TGCAGTGCTAGAGATGCAGGGGTAGAGACCCAGTACTTC
TRBV24-1	TRBJ2-2	-	many	CATSEAQGTSGELFF	TGTGCCACCAGTGAGGCACAGGGAACCTCCGGGGAGCTGTTTTTT
TRBV11-2	TRBJ1-5	-	many	CASSSDRNQPQHF	TGTGCCAGCAGCTCTGACAGGAATCAGCCCCAGCATTTT
TRBV27	TRBJ1-1	-	many	CASSSRRAFTEAFF	TGTGCCAGCAGTTCGAGACGGGCATTCACTGAAGCTTTCTTT
TRBV28	TRBJ1-2	TRBD1	many	CASLDRDRDFDGYTF	TGTGCCAGCCTCGATAGGGACAGGGACTTCGATGGCTACACCTTC
TRBV30	TRBJ1-1	-	many	CAWRDPEPEAFF	TGTGCCTGGAGAGACCCGGAACCTGAAGCTTTCTTT
TRBV28	TRBJ2-7	-	many	CASSLSGLRSDEQYF	TGTGCCAGCAGTCTCTCAGGGCTACGGTCAGACGAGCAGTACTTC